Following are 22 T cell receptor beta chains from one sample sequenced in a study of blood T cell repertoires in COVID-19. Produced via immunoSEQ multiplex PCR; TCRdb's table is partial and in-frame only. In the table there are around 100,000 clones, 80% to 90% of which are singletons. Input material: peripheral blood. These receptors all stem from a human donor in a cohort sampled during active COVID-19.

This chain uses TRBV9 with TRBJ1-1; TRBD1 agrees at 9 bases. CDR1 is SGDLS, CDR2 YYNGEE, per germline. The CDR3 spans 18 residues. J lost 0 bases, V lost 4 bases, and 13 bases had no gene match. CDR3 in amino acids: CASSKERDRAAMNTEAFF. Here the CDR3 DNA reads TGTGCCAGCAGCAAAGAGCGGGACAGGGCCGCCATGAACACTGAAGCTTTCTTT.

The chain joins TRBV3-1 (or the pseudogene TRBV3-2) to TRBJ2-7, with 11 positions matching TRBD2. Germline-derived CDR1 and CDR2 are LGHDT and YNNKEL (reference sequence). CDR3 length: 20 residues. V was pared by 1 base and J by 1 base, with 15 bases of the junction left unmatched. The CDR3 DNA follows: TGTGCCAGCAGCCAAGGATTTCGGAATAGCGGGAGGGGAGTATCCTACGAGCAGTACTTC. Protein: CASSQGFRNSGRGVSYEQYF.

This chain connects TRBV24-1 to TRBJ1-1; D may be TRBD1 (6 bases). The CDR3 sequence is 13 residues long. V dropped 9 bases and J dropped 0 bases, with 10 bases sitting between them. Germline CDR1 is KGHDR and CDR2 is SFDVKD. As DNA, the CDR3 is TGTGCCACCCGGGCAGGGGTGAACACTGAAGCTTTCTTT. Translation gives CATRAGVNTEAFF.

This rearrangement joins TRBV19 to TRBJ2-1, with D possibly being TRBD2 (6 bases). V was trimmed by 0 bases and J by 4 bases, leaving 13 bases between them. The germline V gene has CDR1 LNHDA and CDR2 SQIVND (reference sequence). CDR3 length: 16 amino acids. The CDR3 sequence: CASSIESGRGYNEQFF. The CDR3 bases are TGTGCCAGTAGTATAGAGTCCGGGCGGGGATACAATGAGCAGTTCTTC.

CDR3 sequence reads: CASSLGQGANYGYTF. The CDR3 DNA reads as TGTGCCAGCAGCTTGGGACAGGGAGCTAACTATGGCTACACCTTC. The chain joins TRBV7-2 to TRBJ1-2; 9 bases map to TRBD1. The CDR3 is 15 residues long. Germline CDR1 and CDR2: SGHTA and FQGNSA. Unmatched junction bases numbered 2, after V lost 3 bases and J lost 0 bases.

The chain employs TRBV25-1 and TRBJ2-1, with 7 bases fitting TRBD1. The CDR3 sequence is 14 residues long. Germline-derived CDR1 and CDR2 are MGHDK and SYGVNS. After removal of 6 bases from V and 4 bases from J, the junction contained 6 bases not matched to a gene. Written as DNA, the CDR3 is TGTGCCAGCAGACCGGGGACAGATTACAATGAGCAGTTCTTC. This codes for CASRPGTDYNEQFF. Using reference TRBV25-1 and TRBJ2-1 for the parts outside the CDR3, the full variable domain is EADIYQTPRYLVIGTGKKITLECSQTMGHDKMYWYQQDPGMELHLIHYSYGVNSTEKGDLSSESTVSRIRTEHFPLTLESARPSHTSQYLCASRPGTDYNEQFFGPGTRLTVL.

In its sample, this clone was seen a few times. The V call is TRBV4-1, the J call TRBJ2-1; TRBD1 matches 7 bases. CDR1 and CDR2 from the germline V gene are MGHRA and YSYEKL. This CDR3 comprises 14 residues. The junction had 9 bases not matched to a gene; V was cut back by 3 bases and J by 10 bases. In DNA form, the CDR3 reads TGCGCCAGCAGCCAGGACTCGGGACAGCGAGAGCAGTTCTTC. Its protein is CASSQDSGQREQFF.

The chain has TRBV7-9 and TRBJ2-5; 7 nucleotides agree with TRBD1. The CDR3 runs 14 residues. V gave up 5 bases and J gave up 4 bases; unmatched junction bases: 7. The germline gives CDR1 SEHNR, CDR2 FQNEAQ (reference sequence). The CDR3 loop is CASSTTGLRETQYF. Here the CDR3 DNA reads TGTGCCAGCAGCACGACAGGGTTGCGAGAGACCCAGTACTTC.

This chain connects TRBV20-1 to TRBJ1-4; D gene uncertain. Looked up from germline, CDR1 is DFQATT and CDR2 is SNEGSKA (reference sequence). Trimming removed 3 bases from V and 4 bases from J, with 12 bases in between. The CDR3 extends over 14 amino acids. The CDR3, as DNA: TGCAGTGCTAGTTCAGGCCAGAGTAATGAAAAACTGTTTTTT. Encoded protein: CSASSGQSNEKLFF.

V gene TRBV5-5 combines with J gene TRBJ1-1; 9 bases are shared with TRBD1. The CDR3 runs 15 residues. Germline CDR1 and CDR2: SGHKS and YYEKEE (reference sequence). V shed 4 bases and J 5 bases; nucleotides not matched to a gene: 9. CDR3 amino acids: CASSTKGTGLTEAFF. The CDR3 DNA follows: TGTGCCAGCAGCACTAAAGGGACAGGGCTGACTGAAGCTTTCTTT.

This clone was found once. The gene calls are TRBV6-5 and TRBJ2-1; D remains ambiguous. Trimming shortened V by 7 bases and J by 0 bases, and 10 bases separated the two germline ends. This CDR3 has 14 amino acids. Germline CDR1 and CDR2: MNHEY and SVGAGI. Here the CDR3 DNA reads TGTGCCAGCATGGGCCTGAGCTCCTACAATGAGCAGTTCTTC. Protein product: CASMGLSSYNEQFF.

This chain joins TRBV2 and TRBJ1-2, with TRBD1 matching 9 bases. The CDR3 totals 14 residues. CDR1 is SNHLY, CDR2 FYNNEI, per germline. V was pared by 8 bases and J by 8 bases, with 12 bases of the junction left unmatched. The CDR3 DNA follows: TGTGCCAGCGCCATCCGGCGGGACAGGGCGGGCTACACCTTC. Its translation: CASAIRRDRAGYTF.

As concerns this clone: Different DNA sequences within this sample yield the same CDR3. The rearrangement joins TRBV9 to TRBJ2-5; D is perhaps TRBD1 (7 bases). Germline loops: CDR1 SGDLS, CDR2 YYNGEE. This CDR3 is 13 amino acids long. Trimming pared 2 bases from V and 5 bases from J, leaving 10 bases between. The CDR3 here is CASSVTGRETQYF. CDR3 DNA sequence: TGTGCCAGCAGCGTGACAGGGAGGGAGACCCAGTACTTC.

This clone was seen a few times. The sample holds other DNA sequences that translate to the same CDR3. The V and J genes are TRBV5-1 and TRBJ2-3, with TRBD1 matching 7 bases. This CDR3 is built from 14 residues. The germline V gene has CDR1 SGHRS and CDR2 YFSETQ. Germline trimming cut 0 bases from V and 4 bases from J; bases unmatched to any gene: 2. Here the CDR3 DNA reads TGCGCCAGCAGCTTGGGACAGGGAGCAGATACGCAGTATTTT. Residues: CASSLGQGADTQYF.

The chain employs TRBV19 and TRBJ1-6, with a tentative D call TRBD1 (5 bases). The CDR3 covers 15 residues. V dropped 10 bases and J dropped 0 bases, with 13 bases sitting between them. Germline CDR1 and CDR2: LNHDA and SQIVND (reference sequence). The CDR3 nucleotides are TGTGCCACCATGGGGGGGAGCTCCTATAATTCACCCCTCCACTTT. It translates to CATMGGSSYNSPLHF.

The CDR3: CASSTGGQSSFYGYTF. CDR3 DNA sequence: TGTGCCAGCAGTACCGGCGGGCAATCCAGCTTCTATGGCTACACCTTC. The chain uses TRBV6-2 or TRBV6-3 and TRBJ1-2; D is ambiguous. The CDR3 runs 16 residues. V lost 5 bases to trimming and J lost 4 bases, with 20 bases between them. Germline V gene lookup returns CDR1 MNHEY and CDR2 SVGEGT.

This clone was detected only once. The chain carries TRBV28 and TRBJ2-3; TRBD1 matches 11 bases. The V and J ends lost 4 bases and 4 bases, in that order; junction bases with no gene match: 10. This CDR3 comprises 17 residues. In germline, CDR1 is MDHEN, CDR2 SYDVKM. The CDR3 DNA reads TGTGCCAGCAGTTCCATCGGACAGGGGGCGCGACCAGATACGCAGTATTTT. Protein product: CASSSIGQGARPDTQYF. Filled out from reference TRBV28 and TRBJ2-3, the complete variable domain reads DVKVTQSSRYLVKRTGEKVFLECVQDMDHENMFWYRQDPGLGLRLIYFSYDVKMKEKGDIPEGYSVSREKKERFSLILESASTNQTSMYLCASSSIGQGARPDTQYFGPGTRLTVL.

This chain joins TRBV6-5 and TRBJ2-2, with D maybe TRBD2 (6 bases). Germline V gives CDR1 MNHEY, CDR2 SVGAGI. The CDR3 length is 15 residues. V lost 1 base and J lost 3, with 9 bases in between. The CDR3 nucleotides are TGTGCCAGCAGTTACTTGAGGGAGGACACCGGGGAGCTGTTTTTT. Its translation: CASSYLREDTGELFF.

This chain links TRBV7-9 with TRBJ1-2; D may be TRBD1 (5 bases). Germline V CDR1 and CDR2: SEHNR, FQNEAQ (reference sequence). The ends were cut back, 7 bases at V and 6 bases at J, with 15 bases in the middle. This CDR3 is built from 13 residues. CDR3 DNA: TGTGCCAGCACCCTGAGGGGAGGCGATGGCTACACCTTC. As protein: CASTLRGGDGYTF.

The rearrangement joins TRBV9 to TRBJ1-4; no reliable D call. V shed 0 bases and J shed 10 bases, with 19 bases lying between them. The CDR3 runs to 16 residues. Germline-derived CDR1 and CDR2 are SGDLS and YYNGEE. This CDR3 reads CASSVGGNKGGGKLFF. The CDR3 nucleotides read TGTGCCAGCAGCGTAGGTGGCAACAAGGGAGGTGGAAAACTGTTTTTT.

The chain couples TRBV30 to TRBJ2-1; a weak D match, TRBD2 (6 bases). CDR3 length: 12 residues. Germline V gives CDR1 GTSNPN, CDR2 SVGIG (reference sequence). Trimming took off 2 bases at V and 13 bases at J, with 15 bases between the two ends. Here the CDR3 DNA reads TGTGCCTGGAGTCGACCCCCCGCGGGACAGTTCTTC. Amino acids: CAWSRPPAGQFF.

The genes are TRBV29-1 and TRBJ2-1, with 9 positions matching TRBD2. Trimming at V came to 1 base and at J to 6 bases, leaving 7 bases not matched to a gene. The CDR3 totals 15 residues. CDR1 is SQVTM, CDR2 ANQGSEA, per germline. The CDR3 spells CSVEGLAERPNEQFF. In DNA, the CDR3 is TGCAGCGTTGAAGGACTAGCGGAAAGGCCCAATGAGCAGTTCTTC.